This T cell receptor beta chain was observed in a study of OX40 agonist ivuxolimab in advanced cancers. Concerning the study at large: The costimulatory receptor OX40 (CD134) was targeted by ivuxolimab, a fully human IgG2 agonistic monoclonal antibody. Intravenous ivuxolimab was administered to patients every 2 weeks at six dose levels: 0.01, 0.1, 0.3, 1.5, 3 and 10 mg/kg. Of the roughly 54 patients in dose escalation, 19 had hepatocellular carcinoma, about 15 had melanoma, 9 had renal cell carcinoma and 9 had head and neck cancer. In the dose-escalation cohort, more than 80% of patients were male, and the mean age was roughly 60 years with a range of about 20 to 80. Prior anti-PD-1, anti-PD-L1 or anti-CTLA-4 therapy was permitted, and roughly two fifths of dose-escalation patients had received checkpoint inhibitors. Partial responses occurred in three dose-escalation patients: two with cutaneous melanoma and one with hepatocellular carcinoma. The point of sequencing TCRbeta in the periphery was to test whether ivuxolimab changed TCR sequence diversity and drove clonal T-cell expansion. The paper reports the monotherapy dose-escalation portion (N ≈ 50 patients) of the phase I ivuxolimab trial. General conclusions and limits of the study: Antigen specificity was not determined for the clonally expanded peripheral T cells. At doses of 0.1 to 3.0 mg/kg, clonal expansion of both CD4+ and CD8+ blood T cells was observed from baseline to week 6. In the 0.1-3.0 mg/kg groups, partial responders had among the lowest normalized peripheral clonal expansion, particularly in CD8+ T cells. After ivuxolimab, CD8+ T cells had more expanded clones than CD4+ T cells on average. Low levels of normalized T-cell clonal expansion were also seen in some nonresponding patients.

In the case of this clone: Its antigen is not yet known. Per-base quality was not reported, and no clone a single base away is much larger than it.

Genomic DNA was extracted from sorted cells for sequencing of the TCRbeta CDR3 region. The immunoSEQ Assay was used to sequence the TCRbeta CDR3 regions. TCRdb's version of the immuneACCESS table is confined to in-frame rearrangements and falls short of the full clone set. An unresolved V gene accounts for under half of the shortfall where checked; the remainder is of unknown origin. In this sample the table shows about 14,000 clones, roughly 90% of which occur a single time. In total, the top ten clones hold roughly two thirds of the sample. Patients with autoimmune disease history or receiving systemic immunosuppression were excluded from the trial. Peripheral blood for TCR sequencing was collected from all dose cohorts at baseline, on cycle 4 day 1, and on cycle 7 day 1. The samples were taken from a phase I, first-in-human, multicenter, open-label dose-escalation trial of ivuxolimab. Adults with locally advanced or metastatic head and neck squamous cell, hepatocellular, melanoma or renal cell carcinoma were enrolled in the trial. Before TCR sequencing, CD4+ T cells and CD8+ T cells were sorted from peripheral blood as separate populations.

Via the germline V gene, CDR1 is LGHNA and CDR2 YSLEER. Germline trimming amounts to 1 base on V and 2 bases on J, with 1 as the count of junction bases outside the gene matches. The CDR3 contains 16 residues, cysteine and phenylalanine counted. Only the CDR3 DNA stays, 48 bases, in frame from base 1. This specimen consisted of CD4+ or CD8+ T cells sorted from blood, obtained in a trial of the OX40 agonist ivuxolimab. This sequence originates from an adult with an advanced solid tumor such as melanoma, head and neck, liver or kidney cancer. The V and J segments used are TRBV4-3 and TRBJ2-7; TRBD2 lines up with 14 middle nucleotides. The bases are TGCGCCAGCAGCCAAGGGGGACTAGCGGGGGCCTACGAGCAGTACTTC. Translated, it reads CASSQGGLAGAYEQYF.